A single sample gave rise to the 17 T cell receptor beta chains below, sequenced in a study of blood T cell repertoires in COVID-19. Using immunoSEQ multiplex PCR, the repertoire was profiled, and TCRdb retains in-frame clones only, with some absent. Found here are 30,000 to 45,000 clones, about 91% of them singletons; the top ten hold less than 8%. The sequencing sample was made of peripheral blood. The origin of the receptors is a human donor in a cohort sampled during active COVID-19.

V usage is TRBV15 and J usage is TRBJ1-4; 10 bases fit TRBD1. The CDR3 contains 15 residues. V lost 5 bases and J lost 8; bases outside the gene matches: 8. Germline CDR1 is LNHNV and CDR2 is YYDKDF (reference sequence). The CDR3 nucleotides read TGTGCCACCAGCTTCTCCGGGACAGGGGACGAAAAACTGTTTTTT. Translation: CATSFSGTGDEKLFF.

The V call is TRBV5-1, the J call TRBJ1-1; perhaps TRBD1 as D (6 bases). The V end was cut by 4 bases, the J end by 3 bases, with 13 bases between. Germline-derived CDR1 and CDR2 are SGHRS and YFSETQ. The CDR3 is 14 amino acids. The CDR3 nucleotides read TGCGCCAGCAGCACCCCAGGGGCCTACACTGAAGCTTTCTTT. It yields the protein CASSTPGAYTEAFF.

The genes are TRBV6-5 and TRBJ1-1; D ambiguous. This CDR3 is built from 15 residues. V dropped 2 bases and J dropped 10 bases, with 20 bases sitting between them. Germline CDR1 and CDR2: MNHEY and SVGAGI. CDR3 residues: CASSYTSGRMVGAFF. In nucleotides, the CDR3 is TGTGCCAGCAGTTACACCTCCGGGAGAATGGTAGGAGCTTTCTTT.

This clone was counted only a few times. This chain joins TRBV9 and TRBJ1-6, with 7 nucleotides matching TRBD1. This CDR3 spans 15 amino acids. The J segment lost 7 bases and the V segment lost 0 bases, leaving 4 bases of the junction unmatched. Germline CDR1 and CDR2: SGDLS and YYNGEE. CDR3 residues: CASSVAWTGNSPLHF. Written as DNA, the CDR3 is TGTGCCAGCAGCGTAGCCTGGACAGGCAATTCACCCCTCCACTTT.

V usage is TRBV19 and J usage is TRBJ2-3, with 8 bases matching TRBD1. The CDR3 is made up of 14 amino acids. CDR1 is LNHDA, CDR2 SQIVND, per germline (reference sequence). Trimming took 5 bases from V and 4 from J; bases not matched to a gene: 5. This CDR3 reads CASSSGGGSDTQYF. CDR3 in DNA: TGTGCCAGTAGTTCAGGGGGCGGGTCAGATACGCAGTATTTT. Variable domain in full (rest from reference TRBV19 and TRBJ2-3): DGGITQSPKYLFRKEGQNVTLSCEQNLNHDAMYWYRQDPGQGLRLIYYSQIVNDFQKGDIAEGYSVSREKKESFPLTVTSAQKNPTAFYLCASSSGGGSDTQYFGPGTRLTVL.

The chain uses TRBV11-2 and TRBJ1-6; no definite D call. The CDR3 is 14 amino acids. V lost 5 bases, J lost 13 bases, and 18 bases lay in between. The V gene's germline CDR1 is SGHAT and CDR2 FQNNGV. The CDR3 nucleotides are TGTGCCAGCAGCCCCCGCGCGGCGGTCGCTCCCCTCCACTTT. Protein product: CASSPRAAVAPLHF.

CDR3 amino acids: CASSIVRGIETQYF. CDR3 DNA: TGTGCCAGTAGTATAGTTAGGGGAATCGAGACCCAGTACTTC. The V call is TRBV19, the J call TRBJ2-5, with a tentative D call TRBD1 (5 bases). CDR1 and CDR2 from the germline V gene are LNHDA and SQIVND (reference sequence). CDR3 length: 14 residues. Trimming cost V 1 base and J 5 bases, with 11 bases left between them.

A single count supports this clone. This specimen includes other DNA sequences encoding the same CDR3. The chain is built from TRBV9 and TRBJ1-4, with unresolved D. Germline CDR1 and CDR2: SGDLS and YYNGEE. The CDR3 sequence is 13 residues long. Trimming took 0 bases from V and 8 from J, leaving 8 bases between them. In DNA, the CDR3 is TGTGCCAGCAGCGTAGGAGGCAACGAAAAACTGTTTTTT. Amino acid sequence: CASSVGGNEKLFF.

This sequence joins TRBV27 and TRBJ1-3; 8 bases map to TRBD1. The CDR3 is 18 residues long. J gave up 2 bases and V 1 base, and 10 bases lay outside the gene matches. Germline loops: CDR1 MNHEY, CDR2 SMNVEV (reference sequence). CDR3 loop: CASSLWATGGRTGNTIYF. The CDR3 bases are TGTGCCAGCAGTTTATGGGCCACAGGGGGTCGAACTGGAAACACCATATATTTT.

About this clone: One junction end does not reproduce the germline sequence, and a read error may be involved. This chain links TRBV15 with TRBJ2-1, with TRBD2 matching over 7 bases. CDR1 is LNHNV, CDR2 YYDKDF, per germline (reference sequence). The CDR3 is 12 amino acids. The CDR3 is CATSRDRREGIF. The CDR3 DNA reads as TGTGCCACCAGCAGAGACCGCAGGGAGGGCATCTTC.

The V and J genes are TRBV20-1 and TRBJ1-2; 9 bases match TRBD1. V shed 3 bases and J 6 bases; nucleotides not matched to a gene: 2. Germline V gene lookup returns CDR1 DFQATT and CDR2 SNEGSKA (reference sequence). CDR3 length: 12 amino acids. The CDR3: CSASGTGNGYTF. The CDR3 DNA reads TGCAGTGCTAGTGGGACAGGGAATGGCTACACCTTC.

This sequence joins TRBV5-8 and TRBJ2-3; D perhaps matches TRBD2 (5 bases). This CDR3 is built from 18 residues. Germline V gene lookup returns CDR1 SGHTS and CDR2 YDEGEE. The V end lost 6 bases, the J end lost 1 base, and 24 bases lay between the germline ends. CDR3 nucleotide sequence: TGTGCCAGCACCCCAGGAGGCTGGCGGGTACTGGGCACAGATACGCAGTATTTT. This gives the protein CASTPGGWRVLGTDTQYF.

The chain couples TRBV30 to TRBJ1-4; D not certain. The germline V gene has CDR1 GTSNPN and CDR2 SVGIG (reference sequence). There are 13 residues in the CDR3. Trimming shortened V by 2 bases and J by 3 bases, and 7 bases separated the two germline ends. CDR3 in amino acids: CAWSMGPNEKLFF. The CDR3 DNA follows: TGTGCCTGGAGTATGGGCCCTAATGAAAAACTGTTTTTT.

The chain links TRBV6-1 to TRBJ2-7; 7 bases map to TRBD1. V lost 2 bases and J lost 3; bases outside the gene matches: 4. The CDR3 length is 14 residues. Germline CDR1 is MNHNS and CDR2 is SASEGT. The CDR3 DNA follows: TGTGCCAGCAGTGAACCGGGACAGCGCTACGAGCAGTACTTC. Amino acid sequence: CASSEPGQRYEQYF.

The chain is built from TRBV14 and TRBJ2-5; 9 bases line up with TRBD1. The CDR3 is 18 residues long. With 5 bases clipped from V and 3 bases from J, the junction kept 16 bases outside the gene matches. CDR1 is SGHDN and CDR2 is FVKESK in the germline V gene. The CDR3 loop is CASSAAGTGWFGEETQYF. CDR3 coding DNA: TGTGCCAGCAGCGCAGCCGGGACAGGGTGGTTTGGAGAAGAGACCCAGTACTTC.

CDR3 nucleotide sequence: TGTGCCAGCAGTCTACCCGGGACTAGCACATCCTACGAGCAGTACTTC. Translation: CASSLPGTSTSYEQYF. This rearrangement joins TRBV27 to TRBJ2-7, with 9 bases aligning to TRBD2. The CDR3 loop spans 16 amino acids. Germline lookup yields CDR1 MNHEY and CDR2 SMNVEV (reference sequence). With 5 bases clipped from V and 1 base from J, the junction kept 9 bases outside the gene matches.

This clone was detected only once. The rearrangement links TRBV20-1 to TRBJ2-1; D is uncertain. The ends were cut back, 3 bases at V and 6 bases at J, with 9 bases in the middle. The germline V gene has CDR1 DFQATT and CDR2 SNEGSKA (reference sequence). The CDR3 extends over 12 amino acids. The chain's CDR3 is CSASSGRNEQFF. The CDR3 region has the DNA TGCAGTGCTAGTAGTGGGCGCAATGAGCAGTTCTTC.